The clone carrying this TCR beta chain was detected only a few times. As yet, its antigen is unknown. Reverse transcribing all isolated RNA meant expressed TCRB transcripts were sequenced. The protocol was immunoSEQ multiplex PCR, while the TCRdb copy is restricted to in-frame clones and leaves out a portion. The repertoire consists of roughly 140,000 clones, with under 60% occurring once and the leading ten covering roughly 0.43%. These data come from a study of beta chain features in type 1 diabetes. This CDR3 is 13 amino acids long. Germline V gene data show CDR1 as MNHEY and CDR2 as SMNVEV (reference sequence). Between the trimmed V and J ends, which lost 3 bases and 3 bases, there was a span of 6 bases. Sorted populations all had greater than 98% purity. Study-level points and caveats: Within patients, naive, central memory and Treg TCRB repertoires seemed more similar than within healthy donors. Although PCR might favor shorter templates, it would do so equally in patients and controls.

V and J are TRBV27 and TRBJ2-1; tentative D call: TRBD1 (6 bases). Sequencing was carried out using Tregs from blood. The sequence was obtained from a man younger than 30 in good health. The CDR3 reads CASSLDSYNEQFF. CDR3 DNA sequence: TGTGCCAGCAGTTTGGACAGCTACAATGAGCAGTTCTTC.